The 5 T cell receptor beta chains below were found in one sample sequenced in a study of T cells in Graves' hyperthyroidism and ophthalmopathy. Amplification targeted TCR beta CDR3 regions from RNA transcripts. First-round RT-PCR targeting the TCR CDR3 was performed with the HTBI primer set. TCRdb re-derived calls from the multiplex PCR reads in MiXCR, one entry per CDR3 protein. The data show around 520,000 distinct CDR3 sequences, with around 15% seen just once and approximately 15% held by the top ten. Sequencing used blood. The receptor source for this set is a woman aged 35 to 49 with Graves' hyperthyroidism.

This clonotype was counted a few times. The chain carries TRBV7-9 and TRBJ2-1; D perhaps matches TRBD1 (5 bases). Deletions cut 2 bases from V and 4 bases from J, with 12 bases between. CDR3 size: 15 residues. CDR1 and CDR2 (germline): SEHNR, FQNEAQ (reference sequence). Here the CDR3 reads CASSLSRVKYNEQFF. In DNA, the CDR3 is TGTGCCAGCAGCTTATCCAGGGTAAAGTACAATGAGCAGTTCTTC.

Many counts were recorded for this clonotype. For the CDR3, the DNA is TGTGCCAGCAGCGAATCCAAAGGGACCTCCTACGAGCAGTACTTC. Translation gives CASSESKGTSYEQYF. The V call is TRBV7-2, the J call TRBJ2-7, with D possibly called TRBD1 or TRBD2 (5 bases each). CDR3 length equals 15 residues. Germline-derived CDR1 and CDR2 are SGHTA and FQGNSA. The V and J ends lost 5 bases and 0 bases respectively, with 14 bases between them.

This clonotype was counted between two and nine times. CDR3 DNA: TGTGCCAGCAGCGAGGGGGTAAGGCTAGGGGCCAAAAACATTCAGTACTTC. Residues: CASSEGVRLGAKNIQYF. The rearrangement uses TRBV9 and TRBJ2-4, with D perhaps TRBD1 (6 bases). Trimming shortened V by 3 bases and J by 1 base, and 17 bases separated the two germline ends. The CDR3 sequence is 17 residues long. Germline CDR1 reads SGDLS; CDR2 reads YYNGEE.

This clonotype came up a few times. The chain carries TRBV11-2 and TRBJ2-2, with D maybe TRBD2 (5 bases). CDR3 length: 17 amino acids. In germline, CDR1 is SGHAT, CDR2 FQNNGV. V shed 4 bases and J shed 7 bases, with 22 bases lying between them. CDR3: CASSWVAFGVKIGELFF. Here the CDR3 DNA reads TGTGCCAGCAGCTGGGTCGCCTTCGGGGTAAAGATCGGGGAGCTGTTTTTT.

This clonotype occurred many times. The chain carries TRBV3-1 and TRBJ2-1; TRBD1 agrees at 9 bases. V lost 3 bases and J lost 6; bases outside the gene matches: 12. The CDR3 totals 17 residues. The germline gives CDR1 LGHDT, CDR2 YNNKEL (reference sequence). This CDR3 reads CASSHWPGTGSGNEQFF. The DNA of the CDR3 is TGTGCCAGCAGCCATTGGCCCGGGACAGGGTCTGGCAATGAGCAGTTCTTC.